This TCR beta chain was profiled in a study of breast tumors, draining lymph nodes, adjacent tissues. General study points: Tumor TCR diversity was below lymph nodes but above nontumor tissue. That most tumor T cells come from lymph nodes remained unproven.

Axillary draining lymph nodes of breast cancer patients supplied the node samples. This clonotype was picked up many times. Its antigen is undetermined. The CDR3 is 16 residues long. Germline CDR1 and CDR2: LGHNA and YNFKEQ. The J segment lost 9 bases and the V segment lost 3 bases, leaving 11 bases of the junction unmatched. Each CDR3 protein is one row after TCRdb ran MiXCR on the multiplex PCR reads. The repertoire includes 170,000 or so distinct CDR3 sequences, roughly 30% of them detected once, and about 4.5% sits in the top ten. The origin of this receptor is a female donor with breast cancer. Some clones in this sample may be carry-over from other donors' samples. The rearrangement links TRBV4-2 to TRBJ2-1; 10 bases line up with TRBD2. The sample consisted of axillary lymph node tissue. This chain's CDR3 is CASSHPSGGAVGEQFF. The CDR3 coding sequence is TGTGCCAGCAGCCATCCGAGCGGGGGGGCCGTCGGTGAGCAGTTCTTC.